Described below is a single T cell receptor (beta chain) sequence and its context. Germline V gene sequence: CDR1 LNHDA, CDR2 SQIVND (reference sequence). The CDR3 loop spans 15 amino acids. V dropped 1 base and J dropped 1 base, with 10 bases sitting between them. Chemo-refractory metastatic non-small-cell lung cancer patients were treated with focal radiation plus CTLA-4 blockade with ipilimumab. This sample is drawn from a study of radiotherapy plus CTLA-4 blockade in lung cancer. The protocol was immunoSEQ multiplex PCR, while the TCRdb copy is restricted to in-frame clones and leaves out a portion. This sample has more than 90,000 clones, with around 90% found just once.

The sequencing used peripheral blood, collected from a patient treated with radiotherapy plus ipilimumab. This chain links TRBV19 with TRBJ1-1; D gene unclear. This TCR came from a human donor with non-small cell lung cancer that progressed on radiotherapy plus ipilimumab. The CDR3 loop is CASSIVGQQNTEAFF. The DNA for the CDR3 is TGTGCCAGTAGTATAGTTGGGCAGCAGAACACTGAAGCTTTCTTT.